This T cell receptor (beta chain) derives from a study of T cell responses to AZD1222 COVID-19 vaccine (dated by TCRdb to about 2021). Regarding the research as a whole: A total of around 240 trial participants underwent TCR sequencing, of whom about 210 had received two doses of AZD1222 and 26 had received two doses of the MenACWY control vaccine. Trial participants were enrolled by age into subgroups of 18-55, 56-69 and 70-plus years, and around 150, 28 and 57 TCR-sequenced participants, respectively, were included in these subgroups.

V lost 0 bases and J lost 7 bases; the stretch between them is 5 bases long. Measured from the cysteine to the phenylalanine, the CDR3 is 12 residues long. The DNA shown is the 36-base CDR3, in frame from base 1. The CDR3 regions of human TCRbeta chains were analyzed by immunosequencing. In the authors' own workflow: TCRs in the repertoires were compared against a reference library of SARS-CoV-2-specific TCRs that had been generated with the MIRA antigen-specificity platform. Breadth was defined as the fraction of unique TCRs that were SARS-CoV-2-associated. Depth was defined as the fraction of total T cells that were SARS-CoV-2-associated. Using the MIRA data, every spike-specific TCR was mapped to the spike region that the TCR reacted to and assigned to either a CD4 or a CD8 class. Log10-transformed breadth and depth values were compared by one-way ANOVA with Sidak's multiple comparisons tests. TCRdb took this table from immuneACCESS and kept in-frame rearrangements with V and J called. Such tables lack part of the clones; where checked against another copy, unresolved V genes explain under half of the gap, and the rest is unexplained. For V, J and clone size, that table is used; D and trimming come from the DNA. In all, the sample holds tens of thousands of clones, and 92% of those were seen once. In total, the top ten clones hold around 5.1% of the sample.

As to this clone: It lacks a known antigen. No base-level quality is on record; no much larger clone is a single base apart.

Per the publication, the time point label means: about 28 days (+/-7) after the second vaccine dose. AZD1222 recipients with second doses at about 4 weeks or about 12 weeks were pooled, because spike-specific TCR depth and breadth did not differ between schedules. The vaccinee samples were drawn from two UK trials, COV001 and COV002, one of which was a single-blind randomized controlled phase 2/3 trial testing AZD1222 (ChAdOx1 nCoV-19) in healthy adults. For TCRbeta chain sequencing, PBMC samples were collected from trial participants at day 0 and at day 28 after the second dose. The research as a whole found: Because no day 14 peak-response samples were available, the repertoires could be characterized only after the peak T cell response. CD4 TCRs associated with the vaccine covered the entire spike protein, and the dominant responses were in regions 160-218 and 743-854. In the small 56-69-year group, the increase in depth fell short of significance, most likely because of low power. Participants were mostly white British, with more females than males. The authors suggested clonal diversity may have been underestimated. A significant rise in spike-specific TCR breadth and depth was observed after two AZD1222 doses relative to day 0 and relative to MenACWY recipients. Reportedly, almost half of the unique spike-specific TCRs recognized epitopes lying outside the regions that are mutated in the B.1.351 and B.1.1.7 variants. Only five to seven AZD1222 recipients were SARS-CoV-2 seropositive at baseline, limiting conclusions about previously exposed vaccinees.

The source material was peripheral blood, sampled 28 days after the second AZD1222 dose. This receptor was obtained from an adult who received the AZD1222 COVID-19 vaccine. The chain is encoded by TRBV5-3 joined to TRBJ1-5; no confident D gene assignment can be made. TRBV5-3 belongs to the ORF category, with a function that is uncertain. The DNA is TGTGCCAGAAGCTTGGTAAGGCAGCCCCAGCATTTT. Its translation reads: CARSLVRQPQHF.